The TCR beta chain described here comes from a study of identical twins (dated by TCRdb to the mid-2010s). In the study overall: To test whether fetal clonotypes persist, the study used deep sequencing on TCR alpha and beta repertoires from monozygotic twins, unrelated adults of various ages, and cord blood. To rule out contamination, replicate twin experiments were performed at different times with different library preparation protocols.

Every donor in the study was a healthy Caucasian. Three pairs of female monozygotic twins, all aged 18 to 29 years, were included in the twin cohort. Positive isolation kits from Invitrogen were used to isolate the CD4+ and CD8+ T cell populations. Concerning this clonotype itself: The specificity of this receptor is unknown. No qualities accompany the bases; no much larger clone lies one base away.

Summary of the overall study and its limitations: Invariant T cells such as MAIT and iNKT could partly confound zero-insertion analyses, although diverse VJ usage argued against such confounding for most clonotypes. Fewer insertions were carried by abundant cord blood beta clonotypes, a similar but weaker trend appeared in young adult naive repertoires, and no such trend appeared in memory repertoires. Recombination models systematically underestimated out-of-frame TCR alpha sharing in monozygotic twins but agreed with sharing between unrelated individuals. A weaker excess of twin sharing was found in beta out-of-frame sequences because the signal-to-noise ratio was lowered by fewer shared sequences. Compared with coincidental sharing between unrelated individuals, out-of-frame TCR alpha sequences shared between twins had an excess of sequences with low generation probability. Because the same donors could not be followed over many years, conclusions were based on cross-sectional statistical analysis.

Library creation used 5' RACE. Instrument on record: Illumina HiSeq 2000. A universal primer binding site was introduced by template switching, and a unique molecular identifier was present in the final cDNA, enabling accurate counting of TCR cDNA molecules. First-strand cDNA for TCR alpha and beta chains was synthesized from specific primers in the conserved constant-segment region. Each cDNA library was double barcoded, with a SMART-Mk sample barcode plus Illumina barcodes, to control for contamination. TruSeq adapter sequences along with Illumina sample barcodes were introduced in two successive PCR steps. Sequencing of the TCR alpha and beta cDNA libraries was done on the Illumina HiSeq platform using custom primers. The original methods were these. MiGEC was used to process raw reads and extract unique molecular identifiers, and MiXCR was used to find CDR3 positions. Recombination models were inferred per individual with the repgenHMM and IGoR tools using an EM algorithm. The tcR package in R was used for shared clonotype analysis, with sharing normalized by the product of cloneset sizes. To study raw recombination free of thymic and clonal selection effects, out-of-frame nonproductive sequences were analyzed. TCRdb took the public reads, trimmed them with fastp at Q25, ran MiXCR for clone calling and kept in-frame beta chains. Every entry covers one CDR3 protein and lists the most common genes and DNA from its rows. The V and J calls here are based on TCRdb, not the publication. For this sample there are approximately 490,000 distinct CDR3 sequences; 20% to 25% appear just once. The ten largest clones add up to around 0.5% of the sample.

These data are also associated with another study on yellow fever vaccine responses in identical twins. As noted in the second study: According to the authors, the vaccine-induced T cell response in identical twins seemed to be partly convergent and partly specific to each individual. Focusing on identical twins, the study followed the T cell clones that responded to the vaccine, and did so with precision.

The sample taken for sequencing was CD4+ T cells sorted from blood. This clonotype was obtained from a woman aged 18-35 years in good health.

The DNA sequence is given as TGTGCCAGCAGTCCTGCCGGACAGGCTGCTGGCTACACCTTC. It translates to CASSPAGQAAGYTF. Recombination connected TRBV12-3 or TRBV12-4 to TRBJ1-2; 7 of the junction bases match TRBD1. Counted from cysteine to phenylalanine, this CDR3 has 14 amino acids. The only DNA kept is the CDR3, 42 bases in frame from the first base. The V end gives up 5 bases and the J end 7 bases, leaving 10 bases in the junction not matched to a gene.